Listed here are 8 T cell receptor beta chains from one sample, sequenced in a study of Ad26.COV2.S vaccination and SARS-CoV-2 variants. TCRdb keeps only in-frame clones here, not all; method: immunoSEQ multiplex PCR. Among about 350,000 clones listed, 70% to 90% were seen once. Stated treatment: around 19 received Ad26.COV2.S at low or high dose, single or two shots; 5 received placebo; per-sample allocation not given. It was on day 63 after the first vaccine or placebo injection that samples were taken. The specimen comprised peripheral blood, sampled in a trial of Ad26.COV2.S vaccine versus placebo. The receptors come from a person between 18 and 65 years old who received the Ad26.COV2.S COVID-19 vaccine or a placebo.

The rearrangement joins TRBV15 to TRBJ2-5; tentatively, D is TRBD1 or TRBD2 (6 bases each). The length of the CDR3 is 15 residues. The V end lost 0 bases, the J end lost 5 bases, and 13 bases lay between the germline ends. Germline values: CDR1 LNHNV, CDR2 YYDKDF (reference sequence). Here the CDR3 DNA reads TGTGCCACCAGCAGAGAAACAGGGAGGTTCGAGACCCAGTACTTC. Protein product: CATSRETGRFETQYF. The entire variable domain, with the rest obtained from reference TRBV15 and TRBJ2-5, is as follows: DAMVIQNPRYQVTQFGKPVTLSCSQTLNHNVMYWYQQKSSQAPKLLFHYYDKDFNNEADTPDNFQSRRPNTSFCFLDIRSPGLGDTAMYLCATSRETGRFETQYFGPGTRLLVL.

V gene TRBV19 combines with J gene TRBJ1-5; D is unclear. Germline values: CDR1 LNHDA, CDR2 SQIVND (reference sequence). The CDR3 sequence is 14 residues long. The V end lost 8 bases, the J end lost 0 bases, and 11 bases lay between the germline ends. CDR3 coding DNA: TGTGCCAGTGCCGACCCTTATAGCAATCAGCCCCAGCATTTT. Amino acids: CASADPYSNQPQHF. Combining the CDR3 with reference TRBV19 and TRBJ1-5 gives the whole variable domain DGGITQSPKYLFRKEGQNVTLSCEQNLNHDAMYWYRQDPGQGLRLIYYSQIVNDFQKGDIAEGYSVSREKKESFPLTVTSAQKNPTAFYLCASADPYSNQPQHFGDGTRLSIL.

The chain recombines TRBV15 with TRBJ1-1; the match to TRBD1 covers 7 bases. CDR1 and CDR2 from the germline V gene are LNHNV and YYDKDF (reference sequence). V dropped 4 bases and J dropped 1; count of bases not matched to a gene: 12. The CDR3 length is 17 residues. The CDR3 DNA reads as TGTGCCACCAGCACCCCTCGACAGGGACCCAAGAACACTGAAGCTTTCTTT. Translated: CATSTPRQGPKNTEAFF.

About this clone itself: The sample contains more than one DNA sequence encoding this CDR3. CDR3 amino acids: CASSEVGDEQYF. CDR3 sequence (DNA): TGTGCCAGCAGTGAAGTTGGCGACGAGCAGTACTTC. This chain joins TRBV6-1 and TRBJ2-7; D is ambiguous. Germline CDR1 is MNHNS and CDR2 is SASEGT. This CDR3 region has 12 residues. V was cut by 1 base and J by 5 bases, with 6 bases left in between.

V and J are TRBV20-1 and TRBJ2-6; no clear D gene. The CDR3 is 15 residues long. Trimming took off 3 bases at V and 0 bases at J, with 9 bases between the two ends. Germline CDR1 and CDR2: DFQATT and SNEGSKA (reference sequence). This CDR3 is CSASPESSGANVLTF. DNA of the CDR3: TGCAGTGCTAGTCCGGAAAGCTCTGGGGCCAACGTCCTGACTTTC.

This clone has only one observation. The rearrangement links TRBV5-6 to TRBJ2-3, with D hard to call. The CDR3 is made up of 16 amino acids. The germline V and J ends were trimmed by 0 bases and 2 bases, with 13 bases remaining between them. Per germline, CDR1 SGHDT and CDR2 YYEEEE. The CDR3 reads CASSLAGSLLTDTQYF. The DNA of the CDR3 is TGTGCCAGCAGCTTGGCCGGAAGTCTCCTCACAGATACGCAGTATTTT.

This sequence joins TRBV3-1 (or the pseudogene TRBV3-2) and TRBJ1-2, with D perhaps matching TRBD1 (5 bases). This CDR3 contains 17 residues. Germline CDR1 and CDR2: LGHDT and YNNKEL (reference sequence). Between the trimmed V and J ends, which lost 2 bases and 5 bases, there was a span of 21 bases. The CDR3 here is CASSQLAGVSPDYGYTF. DNA of the CDR3: TGTGCCAGCAGCCAATTAGCGGGGGTCTCCCCAGATTATGGCTACACCTTC.

The chain has TRBV7-9 and TRBJ2-1; 7 nucleotides match TRBD2. CDR1 is SEHNR and CDR2 is FQNEAQ in the germline V gene (reference sequence). This CDR3 comprises 16 residues. Trimming cost V 0 bases and J 0 bases; bases outside gene matches: 2. The CDR3, as DNA: TGTGCCAGCAGCTTAGCTTGGACTAGCTCCTACAATGAGCAGTTCTTC. Translating gives CASSLAWTSSYNEQFF.